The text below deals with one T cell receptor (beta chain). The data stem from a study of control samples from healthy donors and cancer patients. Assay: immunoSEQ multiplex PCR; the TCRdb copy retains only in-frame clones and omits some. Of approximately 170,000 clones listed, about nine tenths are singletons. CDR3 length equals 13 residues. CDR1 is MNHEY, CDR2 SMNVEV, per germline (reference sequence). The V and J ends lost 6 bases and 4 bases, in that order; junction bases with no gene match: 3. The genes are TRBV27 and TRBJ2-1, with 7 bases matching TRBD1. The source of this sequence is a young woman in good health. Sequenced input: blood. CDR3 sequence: CASRGQLYNEQFF. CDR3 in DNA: TGTGCCAGCAGGGGACAGCTTTACAATGAGCAGTTCTTC.